This TCR beta chain was profiled in a study of blood T cells in healthy people across ages (dated by TCRdb to 2015 to 2017). Concerning the study at large: In model experiments, template switching captured about one uniquely barcoded TCR beta cDNA molecule for every two T cells. The study measured age-related changes in TCR beta repertoire diversity using deep sequencing normalized with unique cDNA molecular identifiers. The donors were divided into four age groups: young (average roughly 17 years), middle-aged (under 40), aged (about 60) and long-lived (about 79). To avoid experimental bias, donors of different ages were distributed randomly across sequencing lanes. For two donors (one aged 18 to 30 and one aged 80 or older), the study analyzed two additional independent replicas of 1 million unique cDNA reads from the same blood draw.

Library generation was performed with 5' RACE. Instrument on record: Illumina HiSeq 2500. A second roughly 7 to 11 cycle PCR used a sample-barcoded 5' primer and a J-beta primer mix. A template-switch 5' adaptor carrying 12 random nucleotides introduced a unique molecular identifier onto each TCR beta cDNA molecule. Each sample yielded at least 2.5 million CDR3-containing paired-end reads. First-strand cDNA synthesis was performed from all RNA using the Mint cDNA synthesis kit, with priming by a TRBC-specific oligonucleotide. Following uracil-DNA glycosylase treatment, all cDNA underwent a first 18-cycle PCR with the universal primers M1SS and BC2_uni_R. The published analysis was carried out like this. Each sample was normalized by randomly selecting 1 million high-quality reads, each carrying a distinct molecular identifier. Reads with shared molecular identifiers were discarded instead of being binned into consensus sequences. MiTCR, run with a Q25 quality threshold and the strictest error-elimination algorithm, handled CDR3 identification, clonotype clustering and error correction. Lower-bound total TCR beta diversity was estimated with a nonparametric unseen species model using Euler transformation. The public sequencing data were trimmed at Q25 with fastp and processed into clonotypes with MiXCR by TCRdb, which kept only in-frame beta chains. Rows are combined by CDR3 protein, so each entry shows the most common genes and DNA. TCRdb, rather than the study authors, made the V and J calls. The sample table records over a million distinct CDR3 sequences; 35% to 50% of these occur just once. Together, the top ten hold approximately 19% of the sample.

Systemically healthy Caucasian individuals from Russia, some 38 in total and aged roughly 6 to 95 years, were included as donors. About 9.8 milliliters of peripheral blood were drawn from each donor into EDTA-treated Vacutainer tubes. Ficoll-Paque density-gradient centrifugation was used to isolate PBMCs, with at least 7 million obtained per sample. Total RNA was extracted from PBMCs with Trizol reagent, with at least 6 micrograms obtained per sample. Naive CD45RAhigh/CD27high T cell percentages were measured by flow cytometry on a PBMC aliquot from every donor. This clonotype has a handful of counts. Its antigen target is currently unknown. Qualities for individual bases were not recorded, and no much larger clone is one base off. What the research found in general, with its limitations: Because donor CMV infection status was unknown, age-related changes in expanded clonotypes were potentially confounded. Because profiling used bulk unsorted PBMCs, naive and antigen-experienced compartments could not be compared conclusively. Total diversity estimates from one million sequenced T cells were considered lower bounds and underestimates. The long-lived group showed more naive CD4+ T cells, fewer expanded clones and increased TCR diversity than the aged group, suggesting age selection. Observed TCR beta diversity per million T cells fell roughly linearly with age, and a significant reduction was already apparent by age approximately 40. The percentage of naive T cells measured by flow cytometry correlated strongly with observed TCR beta diversity.

The source of this sequence is a woman aged 55-69 years in good health. Sample: blood.

The DNA sequence is as follows: TGCGCCAGCAGCCTACCACGGGAGGGCCTTACAGATACGCAGTATTTT. It translates to CASSLPREGLTDTQYF. Here the chain combines TRBV4-1 and TRBJ2-3; 8 bases in the middle match TRBD2. Via the germline V gene, CDR1 is MGHRA and CDR2 YSYEKL. The CDR3 runs 16 amino acids, cysteine and phenylalanine included. Here the CDR3 DNA is all that survives: 48 bases in frame from base 1. Trimmed from V: 4 bases; trimmed from J: 3 bases; junction bases lacking a gene match: 9.